The source of this T cell receptor beta chain is a study of identical twins. This CDR3 has 15 residues. Trimming shortened V by 2 bases and J by 2 bases, and 9 bases separated the two germline ends. As concerns this clonotype: Its target is unknown.

TCRdb independently ran MiXCR on the 5' RACE reads; one entry per CDR3 protein. The sample records roughly 490,000 distinct CDR3 sequences, more than 13% being singletons. Overall study results and limits: Whereas memory repertoires showed no such difference, abundant cord blood beta clonotypes carried fewer insertions.

The sample was also reused in another study, on yellow fever vaccine responses in identical twins.

The rearrangement joins TRBV12-3 or TRBV12-4 to TRBJ2-2, with no clear D. The sequencing input was CD4+ T cells sorted from blood. This TCR came from a woman between 18 and 30 years old in good health. CDR3: CASSLIQANTGELFF. The CDR3 DNA reads as TGTGCCAGCAGTTTAATCCAGGCTAACACCGGGGAGCTGTTTTTT.